Listed below are T cell receptor beta chains from one sample, sequenced in a study of identical twins. MiXCR was run by TCRdb on the 5' RACE reads, yielding one entry per CDR3 protein. The sample yields 400,000 to 550,000 distinct CDR3 sequences, around an eighth seen once. Separately, the same data were catalogued under a study of yellow fever vaccine responses in identical twins.

Sequences were obtained from CD4+ T cells sorted from blood. These receptors originate from a woman between 18 and 29 years old in good health. CDR3s include the opening cysteine and the closing phenylalanine or tryptophan. A D gene is named only where the DNA matches it firmly. Some rows mark clone size as missing; the rest say once, few, many or name a class of expanded clone.

V gene	D gene	J gene	clone size	CDR3 DNA	CDR3 protein
TRBV5-1	TRBD1	TRBJ2-7	many	TGCGCCAGCAGCGCTCGACAGGGTACCTACGAGCAGTACTTC	CASSARQGTYEQYF
TRBV28	.	TRBJ2-5	.	TGTGCCAGCAGTATCAGACAGCTCGGGGGGACCCAGTACTTC	CASSIRQLGGTQYF
TRBV2	.	TRBJ2-1	.	TGTGCCAGCAGTGCGATCTTAGCGGAATACAATGAGCAGTTCTTC	CASSAILAEYNEQFF
TRBV25-1	TRBD1	TRBJ1-6	few	TGTGCCAGCAGTGGGACAGGGAGCTCCTATAATTCACCCCTCCACTTT	CASSGTGSSYNSPLHF
TRBV10-3	TRBD2	TRBJ2-3	few	TGTGCCATCAGTGCAGGGACTAGCGGAAGCACAGATACGCAGTATTTT	CAISAGTSGSTDTQYF
TRBV12-3/TRBV12-4	TRBD1	TRBJ1-2	many	TGTGCCAGCAGTCCCGGGACAGCTAACTATGGCTACACCTTC	CASSPGTANYGYTF
TRBV5-6	.	TRBJ1-1	.	TGTGCCAGCAGCTTGTTACAGAGCATCATGAACACTGAAGCTTTCTTT	CASSLLQSIMNTEAFF
TRBV24-1	TRBD1	TRBJ2-5	.	TGTGCCACCAGTGATCCCAGAAGGACAGGGAAGATAGAGACCCAGTACTTC	CATSDPRRTGKIETQYF
TRBV12-5	.	TRBJ2-3	.	TGTGCTAGTGGCGGGGGATCGACAAGCACAGATACGCAGTATTTT	CASGGGSTSTDTQYF
TRBV6-5	.	TRBJ2-7	.	TGTGCCAGCAGTTACTCGAACAGGCCGGCCGAGCAGTACTTC	CASSYSNRPAEQYF
TRBV7-2	TRBD2	TRBJ2-5	few	TGTGCCAGCAGCTTCCGGACTAGCGGGGGGGCCAGAGAGACCCAGTACTTC	CASSFRTSGGARETQYF
TRBV11-1	TRBD2	TRBJ2-1	many	TGTGCCAGCAGCTTAGGAGGGCTAGCGGTAGGAGACAGCTCCTACAATGAGCAGTTCTTC	CASSLGGLAVGDSSYNEQFF
TRBV29-1	.	TRBJ2-3	.	TGCAGCGGCAGGGGAATCACAGATACGCAGTATTTT	CSGRGITDTQYF
TRBV28	TRBD1	TRBJ1-6	many	TGTGCCAGCAGAGGACAGGGGGCTTTGAATTCACCCCTCCACTTT	CASRGQGALNSPLHF
TRBV7-2	.	TRBJ2-1	.	TGTGCCAGCAGCTACCGGCTGTCCAATGAGCAGTTCTTC	CASSYRLSNEQFF
TRBV14	.	TRBJ2-7	few	TGTGCCAGCAGCCCAGCCGGAGTTTACGAGCAGTACTTC	CASSPAGVYEQYF
TRBV5-1	TRBD1	TRBJ2-5	.	TGCGCCAGCAGCTTGGGGGGACAGTCTCGACCACTCTTC	CASSLGGQSRPLF
TRBV20-1	.	TRBJ1-1	.	TGCAGTGCTAGGGAGGGTCTGGCCACTGAAGCTTTCTTT	CSAREGLATEAFF
TRBV6-2/TRBV6-3	.	TRBJ1-2	.	TGTGCCAGCAGCCGGGGACATTATGGCTACACCTTC	CASSRGHYGYTF
TRBV7-9	TRBD1	TRBJ2-1	.	TGTGCCAGCAGGTCCAGTGGACAGGGGGAGGAATTCTTC	CASRSSGQGEEFF
TRBV30	.	TRBJ2-3	.	TGTGCCTGGAGTGGGCGGAGCACAGATACGCAGTATTTT	CAWSGRSTDTQYF
TRBV5-1	.	TRBJ2-1	.	TGCGCCAGCCGTCCGGGAGCGGAGGGCCTCTGGAATGAGCAGTTCTTC	CASRPGAEGLWNEQFF
TRBV29-1	TRBD1	TRBJ1-4	few	TGCAGCGTTACCCGACAGGGGGGAGAAAAACTGTTTTTT	CSVTRQGGEKLFF
TRBV12-3/TRBV12-4	TRBD1	TRBJ2-7	many	TGTGCCAGCAGTCCCCGACAGGGGACCTACGAGCAGTACTTC	CASSPRQGTYEQYF
TRBV10-3	TRBD1	TRBJ2-1	.	TGTGCCATCAGGCAGGGACAGCCGGGAGAGCAGTTCTTC	CAIRQGQPGEQFF
TRBV7-3	TRBD2	TRBJ2-1	few	TGTGCCAGCAGCCCGCGGGTAGCGGGGTCCTACAATGAGCAGTTCTTC	CASSPRVAGSYNEQFF
TRBV20-1	TRBD1	TRBJ2-7	.	TGCAGTGCTACTCCGGGACAGCGACCCGAGCAGTACTTC	CSATPGQRPEQYF
TRBV24-1	TRBD2	TRBJ2-3	.	TGTGCCACCAGTGATGCTTTGGGACTAGCGGCCAGCACAGATACGCAGTATTTT	CATSDALGLAASTDTQYF
TRBV5-1	TRBD2	TRBJ2-1	few	TGCGCCAGCAGCTTTACTAGCGGGGGCAGGGGTGAGCAGTTCTTC	CASSFTSGGRGEQFF
TRBV20-1	.	TRBJ2-1	.	TGCAGTGCTAACCCGGGCGGATTAGGGAACTACAATGAGCAGTTCTTC	CSANPGGLGNYNEQFF
TRBV6-2/TRBV6-3	TRBD2	TRBJ2-1	.	TGTGCCAGCAGCGAAAAGGGAGCGGGAGGTATCTTCTACAATGAGCAGTTCTTC	CASSEKGAGGIFYNEQFF
TRBV20-1	TRBD2	TRBJ2-2	few	TGCAGTGCTAGGTCCAGCGGGGGGGCTAGGACCGGGGAGCTGTTTTTT	CSARSSGGARTGELFF
TRBV6-1	TRBD2	TRBJ2-1	.	TGTGCCAGCAGTGTGTTGGACGGGAGGAATGAGCAGTTCTTC	CASSVLDGRNEQFF
TRBV10-3	.	TRBJ2-1	many	TGTGCCATCAGTGAGTCTCTCCCTACCTCCAATGAGCAGTTCTTC	CAISESLPTSNEQFF
TRBV7-9	.	TRBJ2-2	few	TGTGCCAGCAGCCCATCACTGGCGGAGTCCACCGGGGAGCTGTTTTTT	CASSPSLAESTGELFF
TRBV6-2/TRBV6-3	.	TRBJ2-4	.	TGTGCCAGCAGTCCCGTGGGACGGTCCAAAAACATTCAGTACTTC	CASSPVGRSKNIQYF
TRBV7-7	.	TRBJ2-2	.	TGTGCTAGCAGCCGAGAACCGAACACCGGGGAGCTGTTTTTT	CASSREPNTGELFF
TRBV7-9	.	TRBJ2-7	.	TGTGCCAGCAGCCCAAGGGGTCGGGAGCAGTACTTC	CASSPRGREQYF
TRBV18	TRBD1	TRBJ2-1	.	TGTGCCAGCTCACCCGGGACAGGGCGTAGCGATGAGCAGTTCTTC	CASSPGTGRSDEQFF
TRBV4-3	TRBD1	TRBJ2-2	.	TGCGCCAGCAGCCAAGACGGGACAGGCGAGGAGCTGTTTTTT	CASSQDGTGEELFF
TRBV6-4	.	TRBJ1-5	few	TGTGCCAGCAGTGACTCGGGAGGAAGCAATCAGCCCCAGCATTTT	CASSDSGGSNQPQHF
TRBV12-3/TRBV12-4	.	TRBJ2-7	few	TGTGCCAGCAGACTTCAGGGAGGTCGCCACGAGCAGTACTTC	CASRLQGGRHEQYF
TRBV7-2	TRBD1	TRBJ2-7	.	TGTGCCAGCAGCTCGGGACAGGGGTTAAGCGAGCAGTACTTC	CASSSGQGLSEQYF
TRBV29-1	TRBD1	TRBJ1-2	few	TGCAGCGACCCTGGACAGGGAGGCTACACCTTC	CSDPGQGGYTF
TRBV18	.	TRBJ2-7	many	TGTGCCAGCTCACCACGCACAGACTCCTACGAGCAGTACTTC	CASSPRTDSYEQYF
TRBV9	.	TRBJ1-1	few	TGTGCCAGCAGCGTAGGGGTTGGCGCTGCTTTGGGGACTGAAGCTTTCTTT	CASSVGVGAALGTEAFF
TRBV5-1	.	TRBJ2-3	few	TGCGCCAGCAGCTTGGGGGCGTCACCACGGGGCACAGATACGCAGTATTTT	CASSLGASPRGTDTQYF
TRBV7-2	.	TRBJ2-7	.	TGTGCCAGCAGCTTATTTACTGTCCGAAACGAGCAGTACTTC	CASSLFTVRNEQYF
TRBV4-2	TRBD2	TRBJ2-2	few	TGTGCCAGCAGCCGAGGACTAGCGGGGGGGATAAACACCGGGGAGCTGTTTTTT	CASSRGLAGGINTGELFF